This T cell receptor (beta chain) was recovered during a study of blood T cell repertoires in COVID-19. Original processing notes: Amplification from reference gene primers served as the basis for estimated nucleated cell counts. Data came from immunoSEQ multiplex PCR; TCRdb stores just in-frame clones and leaves some out. The V and J calls and clone size come from that table; D and trimming were worked out from the DNA. The profile shows more than 150,000 clones, roughly nine tenths of them singletons. The V segment lost 5 bases and the J segment 4 bases; nucleotides outside the gene matches: 9. This CDR3 has 16 residues. CDR1 SGHAT and CDR2 FQNNGV come from the germline V gene.

This chain uses TRBV11-2 with TRBJ1-3; TRBD1 matches 9 bases. The clonotype comes from a man aged 40-55 years with acute or convalescent COVID-19. The sequenced material came from peripheral blood. CDR3: CASSTGGQGSGNTIYF. The CDR3 nucleotides read TGTGCCAGCAGCACCGGAGGACAGGGGTCCGGAAACACCATATATTTT.